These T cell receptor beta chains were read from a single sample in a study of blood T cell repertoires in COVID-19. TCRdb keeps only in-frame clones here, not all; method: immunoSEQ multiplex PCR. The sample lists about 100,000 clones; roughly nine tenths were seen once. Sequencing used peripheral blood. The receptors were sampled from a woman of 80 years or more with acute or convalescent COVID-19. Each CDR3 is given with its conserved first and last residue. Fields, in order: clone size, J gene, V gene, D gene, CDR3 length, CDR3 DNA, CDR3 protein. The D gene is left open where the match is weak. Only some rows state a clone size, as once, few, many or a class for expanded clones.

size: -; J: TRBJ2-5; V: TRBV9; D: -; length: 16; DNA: TGTGCCAGCAGCGTAGGGGCTAGCGCAATAGGTGAGACCCAGTACTTC; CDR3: CASSVGASAIGETQYF
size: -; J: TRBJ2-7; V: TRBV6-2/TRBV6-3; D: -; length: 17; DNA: TGTGCCAGCAGTTCACCGATGGTTGGCAGGGCCGCCTACGAGCAGTACTTC; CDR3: CASSSPMVGRAAYEQYF
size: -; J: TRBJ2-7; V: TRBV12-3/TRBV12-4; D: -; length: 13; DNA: TGTGCCAGCAGTCGACTAGGAACCTACGAGCAGTACTTC; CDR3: CASSRLGTYEQYF
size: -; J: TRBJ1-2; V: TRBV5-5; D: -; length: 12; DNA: TGTGCCAGCAGCTCCTTTGCGGGTGGCTACACCTTC; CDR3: CASSSFAGGYTF
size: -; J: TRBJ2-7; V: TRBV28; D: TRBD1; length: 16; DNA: TGTGCCAGCAGTTTCCCCGACAGGGGCAAGTCCTACGAGCAGTACTTC; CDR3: CASSFPDRGKSYEQYF
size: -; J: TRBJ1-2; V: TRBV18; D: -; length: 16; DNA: TGTGCCAGCTCACCCGAAACGACTCCCGCTAACTATGGCTACACCTTC; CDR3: CASSPETTPANYGYTF
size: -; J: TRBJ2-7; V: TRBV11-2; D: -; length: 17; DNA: TGTGCCAGCAGCTTAGTTGAAGGGACACTTTACTCCTACGAGCAGTACTTC; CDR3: CASSLVEGTLYSYEQYF
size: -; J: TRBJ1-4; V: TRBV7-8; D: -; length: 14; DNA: TGTGCCAGCAGCTCCCGGTATCGTAATGAAAAACTGTTTTTT; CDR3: CASSSRYRNEKLFF
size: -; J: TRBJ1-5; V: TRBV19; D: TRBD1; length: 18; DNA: TGTGCCAGTAGTACAGCCCGGGACAGTTTTATTCGCAATCAGCCCCAGCATTTT; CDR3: CASSTARDSFIRNQPQHF
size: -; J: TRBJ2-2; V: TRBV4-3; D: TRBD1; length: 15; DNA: TGCGCCAGCAGCATTAGGACAGGGACGCCCGGGGAGCTGTTTTTT; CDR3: CASSIRTGTPGELFF
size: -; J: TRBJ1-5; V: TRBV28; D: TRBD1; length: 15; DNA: TGTGCCAGCAGTTTTGGCAGGGGGGCGAGTCAGCCCCAGCATTTT; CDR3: CASSFGRGASQPQHF
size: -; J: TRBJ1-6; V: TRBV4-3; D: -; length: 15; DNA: TGCGCCAGCAGCCAAGCAGGTGATTATAATTCACCCCTCCACTTT; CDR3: CASSQAGDYNSPLHF
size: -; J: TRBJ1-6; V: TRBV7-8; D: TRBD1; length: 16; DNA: TGTGCCAGCAGCTTAGGGACAGGGGAAAGGTTTTCACCCCTCCACTTT; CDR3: CASSLGTGERFSPLHF
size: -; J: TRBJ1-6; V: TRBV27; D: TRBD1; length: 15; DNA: TGTGCCAGCAGTTTCCAAACAGGGGGTAATTCACCCCTCCACTTT; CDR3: CASSFQTGGNSPLHF
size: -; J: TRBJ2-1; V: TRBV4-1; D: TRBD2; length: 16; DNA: TGCGCCAGCAGCCAAAGCGGTAGCGGGGGTTACAATGAGCAGTTCTTC; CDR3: CASSQSGSGGYNEQFF
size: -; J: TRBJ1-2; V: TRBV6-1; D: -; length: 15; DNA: TGTGCCAGCAGTGAGGTCGGACAGACTAACTATGGCTACACCTTC; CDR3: CASSEVGQTNYGYTF
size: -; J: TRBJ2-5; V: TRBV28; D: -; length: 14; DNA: TGTGCCAGCAGCCGGACAGAGCCCCAAGAGACCCAGTACTTC; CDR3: CASSRTEPQETQYF
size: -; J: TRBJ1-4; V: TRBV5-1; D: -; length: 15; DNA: TGCGCCAGCAGGAATTGGGCTGGCAAAAATGAAAAACTGTTTTTT; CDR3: CASRNWAGKNEKLFF
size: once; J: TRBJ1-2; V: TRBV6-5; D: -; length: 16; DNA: TGTGCCAGCAGTTACGGGGGGGGGAATGTGGACTATGGCTACACCTTC; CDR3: CASSYGGGNVDYGYTF
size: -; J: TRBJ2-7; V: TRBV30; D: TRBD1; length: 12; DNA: TGTGCCTCGGGACAGGGGGGCTACGAGCAGTACTTC; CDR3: CASGQGGYEQYF
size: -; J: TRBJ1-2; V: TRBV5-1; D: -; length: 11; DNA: TGCGCCAGTCGACAGAACTATGGCTACACCTTC; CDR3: CASRQNYGYTF
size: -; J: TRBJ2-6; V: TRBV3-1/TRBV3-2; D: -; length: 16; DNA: TGTGCCAGCAGCCCCCGGGGGAGTCCTGGGGCCAACGTCCTGACTTTC; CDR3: CASSPRGSPGANVLTF
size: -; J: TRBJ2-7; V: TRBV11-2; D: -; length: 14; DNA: TGTGCCAGCAGCCAAAATGCAGGGAAATACGAGCAGTACTTC; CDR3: CASSQNAGKYEQYF
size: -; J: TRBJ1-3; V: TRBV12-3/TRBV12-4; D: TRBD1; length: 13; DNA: TGTGCCAGCAGTCGGACAGGGGGAAACACCATATATTTT; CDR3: CASSRTGGNTIYF
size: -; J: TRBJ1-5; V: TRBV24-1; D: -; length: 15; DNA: TGTGCCACCAGTAACGGAGGTGGGATCAATCAGCCCCAGCATTTT; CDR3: CATSNGGGINQPQHF
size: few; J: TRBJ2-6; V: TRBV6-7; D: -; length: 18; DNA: TGTGCCAGCAGTTACTCGACGGGCGCGGGCTCTGGGGCCAACGTCCTGACTTTC; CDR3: CASSYSTGAGSGANVLTF
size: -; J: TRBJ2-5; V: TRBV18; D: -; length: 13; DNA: TGTGCCAGCTCACCACCTAATAGAGAGACCCAGTACTTC; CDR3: CASSPPNRETQYF
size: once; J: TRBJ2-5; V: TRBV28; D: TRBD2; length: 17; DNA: TGTGCCAGCAGTGTCCAACTAGCGGGGGGGCAAGGCGAGACCCAGTACTTC; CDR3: CASSVQLAGGQGETQYF
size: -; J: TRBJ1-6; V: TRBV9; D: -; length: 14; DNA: TGTGCCAGCAGCACGACAGGAATGGACTCACCCCTCCACTTT; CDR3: CASSTTGMDSPLHF